Listed here is a single T cell receptor beta chain. This specimen comes from a study of CD8 T cells in Susac syndrome. Negative isolation was used for CD8+ and CD4+ T cells, and FACS enrichment was applied to TEMRA cells. V was clipped by 5 bases and J by 3 bases; unmatched bases: 9. This CDR3 region has 15 residues. Germline CDR1 is SGHVS and CDR2 is FNYEAQ. With random hexamers, 0.5 to 1 ug RNA was reverse transcribed. The amplification used immunoSEQ multiplex PCR on TCR beta CDR3; it spanned 54 Vbeta and 13 Jbeta. One entry per CDR3 protein results from TCRdb running MiXCR on the immunoSEQ multiplex PCR reads. The profile covers 300,000 to 350,000 distinct CDR3 sequences, with under 95% appearing a single time and approximately 0.065% taken by the ten largest.

Sequenced input: CD4+ T cells from PBMCs. This sequence joins TRBV7-6 and TRBJ1-1; 7 nucleotides match TRBD1. This TCR came from a human donor with multiple sclerosis. CDR3 DNA sequence: TGTGCCAGCAGCCCTAGTGTAGGGGGCTACACTGAAGCTTTCTTT. Its translation is CASSPSVGGYTEAFF.